These T cell receptor beta chains were read from a single sample in a study of naive and memory T cell subsets. Via MiXCR, TCRdb re-called the UMI-ligation and nested PCR reads, giving one row per CDR3 protein. The sample carries tens of thousands of distinct CDR3 sequences, about 11% recorded once. Sequencing was performed on naive CD4+ T cells from blood. All receptors come from a human donor in good health. Each CDR3 is given with its conserved first and last residue. Each record gives: V gene, clone size, J gene, D gene, CDR3 DNA, CDR3 protein. D genes are given only for firm matches. Not every row has a clone size; where given, it reads once, few, many or a size class.

V: TRBV6-2/TRBV6-3
size: few
J: TRBJ1-2
D: -
DNA: TGTGCCAGCACCCGTCGGCAAGACTATGGCTACACCTTC
CDR3: CASTRRQDYGYTF

V: TRBV14
size: few
J: TRBJ2-1
D: TRBD1
DNA: TGTGCCAGCAGCCAAGCGCGGACAGGACAGGGTAGGCGCAATGAGCAGTTCTTC
CDR3: CASSQARTGQGRRNEQFF

V: TRBV12-3/TRBV12-4
size: -
J: TRBJ2-1
D: -
DNA: TGTGCCAGCAGTCCCCGCAGGGAGTCCTACAATGAGCAGTTCTTC
CDR3: CASSPRRESYNEQFF

V: TRBV5-4
size: -
J: TRBJ2-1
D: TRBD2
DNA: TGTGCCAGCAGCGCTCGGGGGGGGAATGAGCAGTTCTTC
CDR3: CASSARGGNEQFF

V: TRBV4-3
size: few
J: TRBJ1-1
D: -
DNA: TGCGCCAGCAGCCAAGTCCGTGGGGCCCTCTCGACTTTCTTT
CDR3: CASSQVRGALSTFF

V: TRBV30
size: -
J: TRBJ2-4
D: TRBD2
DNA: TGTGCCTGGAGCCACGGACTAGCGGGGGGACGACCCATTCAGTACTTC
CDR3: CAWSHGLAGGRPIQYF

V: TRBV7-2
size: -
J: TRBJ1-2
D: -
DNA: TGTGCCAGCAGCGAAAGAGTCCTAGGTACCGGCTACACCTTC
CDR3: CASSERVLGTGYTF

V: TRBV24-1
size: -
J: TRBJ2-2
D: -
DNA: TGTGCCACCAGTGATGGGACCGACAGGTACCGGGAGCTGTTTTTT
CDR3: CATSDGTDRYRELFF

V: TRBV6-1
size: -
J: TRBJ1-5
D: -
DNA: TGTGCCAGCAGTGAAGCGCCAGGAGTAGGTCTGGGCAATCAGCCCCAGCATTTT
CDR3: CASSEAPGVGLGNQPQHF

V: TRBV2
size: few
J: TRBJ1-5
D: -
DNA: TGTGCCAGCAGTGTACCGTACAGGGACTTCTATAGCAATCAGCCCCAGCATTTT
CDR3: CASSVPYRDFYSNQPQHF

V: TRBV28
size: -
J: TRBJ1-2
D: TRBD1
DNA: TGTGCCAGCAGTTTTAGGGACAGAAAACTTGGCTACACCTTC
CDR3: CASSFRDRKLGYTF

V: TRBV5-1
size: -
J: TRBJ2-5
D: TRBD2
DNA: TGCGCCAGCAGCTTGGCCGTCTCCGGACTAGCGTACGAGACCCAGTACTTC
CDR3: CASSLAVSGLAYETQYF

V: TRBV4-1
size: few
J: TRBJ1-3
D: -
DNA: TGCGCCAGCAGCCAAGGCGCGGCAGGCTCTGGAAACACCATATATTTT
CDR3: CASSQGAAGSGNTIYF

V: TRBV6-1
size: few
J: TRBJ1-1
D: -
DNA: TGTGCCAGCCCAAGGTTGGGGCGGGTGAACACTGAAGCTTTCTTT
CDR3: CASPRLGRVNTEAFF

V: TRBV7-2
size: few
J: TRBJ1-1
D: TRBD1
DNA: TGTGCCAGCAGCGAACAGGGGGCGCCTACTGAAGCTTTCTTT
CDR3: CASSEQGAPTEAFF

V: TRBV7-2
size: -
J: TRBJ1-4
D: -
DNA: TGTGCCAGCAGCCGGACAGCCCTAACAACTAATGAAAAACTGTTTTTT
CDR3: CASSRTALTTNEKLFF

V: TRBV9
size: many
J: TRBJ1-5
D: -
DNA: TGTGCCAGCAGCGTATCAACAGGGAACCAGCCCCAGCATTTT
CDR3: CASSVSTGNQPQHF

V: TRBV28
size: many
J: TRBJ1-5
D: -
DNA: TGTGCCAGCAGTAAGGGAGACAGGCGAAATCAGCCCCAGCATTTT
CDR3: CASSKGDRRNQPQHF

V: TRBV29-1
size: few
J: TRBJ2-3
D: -
DNA: TGCAGCGTTGATGCGAACCCTAGCACAGATACGCAGTATTTT
CDR3: CSVDANPSTDTQYF

V: TRBV18
size: few
J: TRBJ2-4
D: TRBD2
DNA: TGTGCCAGCTCACTAGCGGGGGCCCTAGGGAGAAACATTCAGTACTTC
CDR3: CASSLAGALGRNIQYF

V: TRBV28
size: few
J: TRBJ1-5
D: TRBD1
DNA: TGTGCCAGCAGTTTAGTGGGACAGGGCAATCAGCCCCAGCATTTT
CDR3: CASSLVGQGNQPQHF

V: TRBV5-6
size: many
J: TRBJ1-2
D: -
DNA: TGTGCCAGCAGCTTCTACGACAGGACCCCCGGAGACTATGGCTACACCTTC
CDR3: CASSFYDRTPGDYGYTF

V: TRBV27
size: -
J: TRBJ2-7
D: TRBD1
DNA: TGTGCCAGCAGTAAGACAGGGGTTAGCCACGAGCAGTACTTC
CDR3: CASSKTGVSHEQYF

V: TRBV20-1
size: many
J: TRBJ2-1
D: -
DNA: TGCAGTGCTAGAGACAGGGTTAGCTCCTACAATGAGCAGTTCTTC
CDR3: CSARDRVSSYNEQFF

V: TRBV6-1
size: -
J: TRBJ2-1
D: -
DNA: TGTGCCAGCAGTGAATTTGGGAGGCACAATGAGCAGTTCTTC
CDR3: CASSEFGRHNEQFF

V: TRBV12-3/TRBV12-4
size: -
J: TRBJ1-1
D: TRBD1
DNA: TGTGCCAGCAGTCATGGACAGGGGGCTGAAGCTTTCTTT
CDR3: CASSHGQGAEAFF

V: TRBV24-1
size: -
J: TRBJ1-4
D: -
DNA: TGTGCCACCAGTGATGGCGCAACTAATGAAAAACTGTTTTTT
CDR3: CATSDGATNEKLFF

V: TRBV29-1
size: few
J: TRBJ2-7
D: -
DNA: TGCAGCGTTGAAAACCGGGACGTACGCTCCTACGAGCAGTACTTC
CDR3: CSVENRDVRSYEQYF

V: TRBV20-1
size: -
J: TRBJ2-3
D: -
DNA: TGCAGTGCTAGCACGGTGACTAGCACAGATACGCAGTATTTT
CDR3: CSASTVTSTDTQYF

V: TRBV28
size: -
J: TRBJ2-7
D: -
DNA: TGTGCCAGCAGGACACCTGCTCCTAAACCCTGGTGGTACTTC
CDR3: CASRTPAPKPWWYF

V: TRBV30
size: few
J: TRBJ2-7
D: -
DNA: TGTGCCTGGAGTGCCCGGACAGCTGATTCTACGAGGCAGTACTTC
CDR3: CAWSARTADSTRQYF

V: TRBV20-1
size: many
J: TRBJ2-2
D: TRBD2
DNA: TGCAGTGCTCGAAGGGGCCTCGGGAGGGTGGACACCGGGGAGCTGTTTTTT
CDR3: CSARRGLGRVDTGELFF

V: TRBV4-1
size: -
J: TRBJ1-6
D: -
DNA: TGCGCCAGCAGCCAAGATGTCTTCCAGGCTCGGACTATTTCACCCCTCCACTTT
CDR3: CASSQDVFQARTISPLHF

V: TRBV20-1
size: many
J: TRBJ2-5
D: -
DNA: TGCAGTGCTTCCCAAGAGACCCAGTACTTC
CDR3: CSASQETQYF

V: TRBV6-2/TRBV6-3
size: -
J: TRBJ2-1
D: TRBD2
DNA: TGTGCCAGCAGAAAGCCGGGACTAGCGGATATTTACAATGAGCAGTTCTTC
CDR3: CASRKPGLADIYNEQFF

V: TRBV29-1
size: -
J: TRBJ1-1
D: -
DNA: TGCAGCGTGAGACCCGGCACTGAAGCTTTCTTT
CDR3: CSVRPGTEAFF

V: TRBV4-3
size: once
J: TRBJ1-6
D: -
DNA: TGCGCCAGCAGCCAATCGGGACCAGGAGCAGATTCACCCCTCCACTTT
CDR3: CASSQSGPGADSPLHF

V: TRBV4-3
size: many
J: TRBJ2-7
D: -
DNA: TGCGCCAGCAGCCAAGCCGTCGGGACCGACGAGCAGTACTTC
CDR3: CASSQAVGTDEQYF

V: TRBV20-1
size: -
J: TRBJ1-1
D: -
DNA: TGCAGTGCTACCGCAGGGGTGACTGAAGCTTTCTTT
CDR3: CSATAGVTEAFF

V: TRBV7-9
size: few
J: TRBJ2-2
D: -
DNA: TGTGCCAGCAGCTTCGAGCTTCTATTGGCCGGGGAGCTGTTTTTT
CDR3: CASSFELLLAGELFF

V: TRBV2
size: many
J: TRBJ2-2
D: -
DNA: TGTGCCAGCACTCCAAGTGGGACATCCGGGGAGCTGTTTTTT
CDR3: CASTPSGTSGELFF

V: TRBV7-2
size: -
J: TRBJ2-2
D: -
DNA: TGTGCCAGCACCGGGGGAGGCGGGGTGAACACCGGGGAGCTGTTTTTT
CDR3: CASTGGGGVNTGELFF